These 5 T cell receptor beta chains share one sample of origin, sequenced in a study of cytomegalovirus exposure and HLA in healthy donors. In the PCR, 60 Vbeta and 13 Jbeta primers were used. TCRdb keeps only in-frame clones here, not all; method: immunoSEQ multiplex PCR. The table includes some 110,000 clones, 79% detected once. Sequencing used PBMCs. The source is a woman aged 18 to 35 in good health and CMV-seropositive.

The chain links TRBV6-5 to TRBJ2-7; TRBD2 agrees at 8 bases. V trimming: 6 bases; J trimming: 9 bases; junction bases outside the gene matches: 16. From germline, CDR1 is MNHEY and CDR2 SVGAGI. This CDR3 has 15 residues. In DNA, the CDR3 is TGTGCCAGCAGCATAGCGCCCCGGGGGGGGGACTGGCAGTACTTC. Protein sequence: CASSIAPRGGDWQYF.

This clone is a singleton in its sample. The CDR3 bases are TGTGCCAGCAGCGTGACGTACGGGGTACAGGGGGTAAGAAAAACAGATACGCAGTATTTT. It codes for CASSVTYGVQGVRKTDTQYF. The V and J genes are TRBV9 and TRBJ2-3; 8 bases fit TRBD1. This CDR3 spans 20 amino acids. The trim removed 2 bases at V and 3 bases at J, leaving 20 bases unmatched. Germline V gene data show CDR1 as SGDLS and CDR2 as YYNGEE.

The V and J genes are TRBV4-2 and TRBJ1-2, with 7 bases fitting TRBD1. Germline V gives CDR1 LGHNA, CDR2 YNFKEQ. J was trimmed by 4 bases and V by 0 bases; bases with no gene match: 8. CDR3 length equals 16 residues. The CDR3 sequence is CASSQDNRGNSYGYTF. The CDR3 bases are TGTGCCAGCAGCCAAGATAACAGGGGTAATAGCTATGGCTACACCTTC.

The CDR3 DNA reads TGTGCCAGCAGCATTACAGGGGGCGAAGGGCAGAGAGCTTTCTTT. As protein: CASSITGGEGQRAFF. The chain joins TRBV7-3 to TRBJ1-1; 9 bases are shared with TRBD1. The CDR3 runs 15 residues. V gave up 5 bases and J gave up 10 bases; unmatched junction bases: 14. CDR1 is SGHTA and CDR2 is FQGTGA in the germline V gene. The complete variable domain, with remaining parts taken from reference TRBV7-3 and TRBJ1-1, reads GAGVSQTPSNKVTEKGKYVELRCDPISGHTALYWYRQSLGQGPEFLIYFQGTGAADDSGLPNDRFFAVRPEGSVSTLKIQRTERGDSAVYLCASSITGGEGQRAFFGQGTRLTVV.

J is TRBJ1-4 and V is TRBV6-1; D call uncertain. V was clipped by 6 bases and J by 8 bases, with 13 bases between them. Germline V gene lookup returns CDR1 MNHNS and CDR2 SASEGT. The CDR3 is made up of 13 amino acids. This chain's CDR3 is CASSASGTEKLFF. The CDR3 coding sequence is TGTGCCAGCAGCGCGTCAGGTACCGAAAAACTGTTTTTT.